The clone carrying this T cell receptor beta chain was detected a few times. The sample is drawn from a study of T-cell reconstitution after alpha-beta-depleted transplantation in children. Germline loops: CDR1 KGHSH, CDR2 LQKENI. The CDR3 totals 13 residues. Trimming pared 7 bases from V and 2 bases from J, leaving 11 bases between. This sample's TCRbeta library carried unique molecular identifier barcodes. TCRdb passed the PCR reads through MiXCR, listing each CDR3 protein once. The table has about 610,000 distinct CDR3 sequences, about 10% seen once. The chain uses TRBV18 and TRBJ1-1; D is undetermined. The sequence came from a human donor who donated a stem cell graft to a child with acute myeloid leukemia. The source material was PBMCs from the stem cell graft donor, sampled from the stem cell graft. For the CDR3, the DNA is TGTGCCAGCTGCCTCACGGGAAACACTGAAGCTTTCTTT. Protein sequence: CASCLTGNTEAFF.